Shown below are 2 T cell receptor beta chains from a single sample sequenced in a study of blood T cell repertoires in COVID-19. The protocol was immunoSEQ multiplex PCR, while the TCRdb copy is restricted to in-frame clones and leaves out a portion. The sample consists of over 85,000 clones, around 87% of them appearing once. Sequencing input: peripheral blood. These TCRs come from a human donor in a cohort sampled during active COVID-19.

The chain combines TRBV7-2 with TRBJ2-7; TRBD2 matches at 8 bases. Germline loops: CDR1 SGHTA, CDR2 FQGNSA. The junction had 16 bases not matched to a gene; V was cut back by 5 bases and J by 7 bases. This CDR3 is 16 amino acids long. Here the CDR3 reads CASSPLLAGGSGEQYF. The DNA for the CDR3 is TGTGCCAGCAGCCCCCTACTGGCGGGAGGTTCTGGTGAGCAGTACTTC.

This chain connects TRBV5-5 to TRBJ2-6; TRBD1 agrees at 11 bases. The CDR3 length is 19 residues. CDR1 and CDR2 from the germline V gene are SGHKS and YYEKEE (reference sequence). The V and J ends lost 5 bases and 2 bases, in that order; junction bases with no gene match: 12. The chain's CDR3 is CASRPDRGRLYAGANVLTF. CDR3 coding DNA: TGTGCCAGCAGACCGGACAGGGGGCGCCTTTATGCTGGGGCCAACGTCCTGACTTTC.